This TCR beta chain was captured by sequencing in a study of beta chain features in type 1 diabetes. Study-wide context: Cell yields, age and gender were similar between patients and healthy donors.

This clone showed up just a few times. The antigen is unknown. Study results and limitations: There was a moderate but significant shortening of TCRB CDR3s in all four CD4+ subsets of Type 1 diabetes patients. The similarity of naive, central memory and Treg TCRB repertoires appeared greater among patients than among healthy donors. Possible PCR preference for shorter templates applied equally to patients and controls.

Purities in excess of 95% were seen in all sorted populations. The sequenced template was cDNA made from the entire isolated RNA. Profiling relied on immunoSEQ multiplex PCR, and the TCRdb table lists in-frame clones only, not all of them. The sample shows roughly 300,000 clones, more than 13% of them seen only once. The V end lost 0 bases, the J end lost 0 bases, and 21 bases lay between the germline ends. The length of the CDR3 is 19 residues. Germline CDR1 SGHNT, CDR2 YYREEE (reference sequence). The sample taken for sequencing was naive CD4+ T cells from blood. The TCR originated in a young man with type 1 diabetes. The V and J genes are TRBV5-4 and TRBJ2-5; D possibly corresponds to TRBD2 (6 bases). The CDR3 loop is CASSLGGGAGTGYQETQYF. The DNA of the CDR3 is TGTGCCAGCAGCTTGGGGGGCGGTGCGGGAACAGGCTACCAAGAGACCCAGTACTTC.